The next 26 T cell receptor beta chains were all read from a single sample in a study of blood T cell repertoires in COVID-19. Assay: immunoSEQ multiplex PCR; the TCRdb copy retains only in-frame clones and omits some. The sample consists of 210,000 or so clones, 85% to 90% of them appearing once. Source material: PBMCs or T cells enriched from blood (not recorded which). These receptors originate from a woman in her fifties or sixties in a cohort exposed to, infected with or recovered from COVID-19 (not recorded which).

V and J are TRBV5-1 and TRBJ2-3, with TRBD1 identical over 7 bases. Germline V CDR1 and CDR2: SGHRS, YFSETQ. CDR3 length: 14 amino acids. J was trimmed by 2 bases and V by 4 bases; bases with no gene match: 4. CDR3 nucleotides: TGCGCCAGCAGCCCAGGACAGGCCACAGATACGCAGTATTTT. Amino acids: CASSPGQATDTQYF.

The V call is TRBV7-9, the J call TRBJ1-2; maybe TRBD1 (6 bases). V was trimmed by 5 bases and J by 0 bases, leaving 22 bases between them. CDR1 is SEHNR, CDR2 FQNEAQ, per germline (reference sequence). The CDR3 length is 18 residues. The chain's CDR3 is CASSPVSTGILTNYGYTF. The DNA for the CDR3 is TGTGCCAGCAGCCCCGTGTCTACAGGGATCTTAACTAACTATGGCTACACCTTC.

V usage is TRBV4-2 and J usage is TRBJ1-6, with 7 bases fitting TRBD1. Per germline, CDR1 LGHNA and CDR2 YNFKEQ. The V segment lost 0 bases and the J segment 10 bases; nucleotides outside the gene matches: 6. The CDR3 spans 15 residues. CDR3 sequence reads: CASSQDRDRLSPLHF. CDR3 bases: TGTGCCAGCAGCCAAGACCGGGACAGACTATCACCCCTCCACTTT.

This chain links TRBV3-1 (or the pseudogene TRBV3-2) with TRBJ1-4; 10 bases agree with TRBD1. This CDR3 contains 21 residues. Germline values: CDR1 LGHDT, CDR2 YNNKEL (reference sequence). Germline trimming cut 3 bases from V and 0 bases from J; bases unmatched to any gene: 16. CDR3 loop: CASSQGGDRGRVRATNEKLFF. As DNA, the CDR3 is TGTGCCAGCAGCCAGGGAGGAGACAGGGGGCGAGTTCGGGCAACTAATGAAAAACTGTTTTTT.

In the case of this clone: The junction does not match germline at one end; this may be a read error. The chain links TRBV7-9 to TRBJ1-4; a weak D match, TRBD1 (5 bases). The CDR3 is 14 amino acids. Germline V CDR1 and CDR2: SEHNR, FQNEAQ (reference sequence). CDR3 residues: CASSPDTMREELFF. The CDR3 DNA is TGTGCCAGCAGCCCGGACACCATGCGTGAAGAACTGTTTTTT. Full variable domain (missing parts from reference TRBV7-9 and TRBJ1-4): DTGVSQNPRHKITKRGQNVTFRCDPISEHNRLYWYRQTLGQGPEFLTYFQNEAQLEKSRLLSDRFSAERPKGSFSTLEIQRTEQGDSAMYLCASSPDTMREELFFGSGTQLSVL.

Here the CDR3 reads CASSRPDTNNEQFF. For the CDR3, the DNA is TGTGCCTCCTCGAGGCCGGACACAAACAATGAGCAGTTCTTC. The chain combines TRBV16 with TRBJ2-1, with D possibly matching TRBD1 (5 bases). CDR3 size: 14 residues. Germline V gene sequence: CDR1 KGHSY, CDR2 FQNENV. Between the trimmed V and J ends, which lost 11 bases and 5 bases, there was a span of 19 bases.

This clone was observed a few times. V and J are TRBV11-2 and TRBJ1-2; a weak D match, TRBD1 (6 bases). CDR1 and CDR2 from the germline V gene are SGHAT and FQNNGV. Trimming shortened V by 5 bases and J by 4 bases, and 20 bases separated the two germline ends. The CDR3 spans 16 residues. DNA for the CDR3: TGTGCCAGCAGCCCCCTGGGGGGGGCAACCTTCTATGGCTACACCTTC. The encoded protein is CASSPLGGATFYGYTF.

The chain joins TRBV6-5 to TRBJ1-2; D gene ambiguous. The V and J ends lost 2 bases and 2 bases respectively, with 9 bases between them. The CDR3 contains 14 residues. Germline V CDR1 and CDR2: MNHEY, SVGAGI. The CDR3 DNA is TGTGCCAGCAGTTACGGTGCGATGAACTATGGCTACACCTTC. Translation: CASSYGAMNYGYTF.

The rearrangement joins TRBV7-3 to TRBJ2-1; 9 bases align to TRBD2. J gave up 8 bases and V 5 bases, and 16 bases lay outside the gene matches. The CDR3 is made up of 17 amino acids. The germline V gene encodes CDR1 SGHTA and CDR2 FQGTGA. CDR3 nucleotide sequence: TGTGCCAGCAGCCCCTACCCCGGGACTAGCCCTAACCATGAGCAGTTCTTC. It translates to CASSPYPGTSPNHEQFF.

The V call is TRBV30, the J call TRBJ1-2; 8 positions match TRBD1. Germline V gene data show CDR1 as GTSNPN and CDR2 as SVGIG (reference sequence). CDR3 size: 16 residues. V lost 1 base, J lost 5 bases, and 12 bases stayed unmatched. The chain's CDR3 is CAWSARDRIRGYGYTF. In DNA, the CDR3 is TGTGCCTGGAGTGCCAGGGACAGGATAAGAGGATATGGCTACACCTTC.

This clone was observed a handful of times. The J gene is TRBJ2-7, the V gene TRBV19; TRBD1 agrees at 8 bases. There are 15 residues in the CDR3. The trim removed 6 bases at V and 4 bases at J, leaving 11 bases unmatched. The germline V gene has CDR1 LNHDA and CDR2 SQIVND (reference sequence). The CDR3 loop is CASSPLRDRTYEQYF. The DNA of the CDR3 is TGTGCCAGTAGCCCCCTGCGGGACAGGACGTACGAGCAGTACTTC.

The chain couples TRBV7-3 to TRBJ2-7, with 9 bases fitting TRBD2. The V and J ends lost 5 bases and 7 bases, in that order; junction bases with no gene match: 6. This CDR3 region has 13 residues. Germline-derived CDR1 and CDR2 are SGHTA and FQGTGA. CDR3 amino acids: CASSEGLAYEQYF. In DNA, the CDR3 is TGTGCCAGCAGCGAAGGACTAGCGTATGAGCAGTACTTC.

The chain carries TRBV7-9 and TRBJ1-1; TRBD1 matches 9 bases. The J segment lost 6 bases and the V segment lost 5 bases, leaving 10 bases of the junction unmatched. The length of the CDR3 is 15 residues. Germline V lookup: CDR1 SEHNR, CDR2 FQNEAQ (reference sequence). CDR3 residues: CASSPQGGQGSEAFF. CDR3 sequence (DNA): TGTGCCAGCAGCCCCCAGGGGGGACAGGGTTCTGAAGCTTTCTTT.

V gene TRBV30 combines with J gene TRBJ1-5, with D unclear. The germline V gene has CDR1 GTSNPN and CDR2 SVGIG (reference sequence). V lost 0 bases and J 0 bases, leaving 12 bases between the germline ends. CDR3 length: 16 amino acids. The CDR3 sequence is CAWSVVEHYSNQPQHF. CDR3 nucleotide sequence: TGTGCCTGGAGTGTCGTTGAGCATTATAGCAATCAGCCCCAGCATTTT. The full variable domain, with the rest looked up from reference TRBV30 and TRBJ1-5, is SQTIHQWPATLVQPVGSPLSLECTVEGTSNPNLYWYRQAAGRGLQLLFYSVGIGQISSEVPQNLSASRPQDRQFILSSKKLLLSDSGFYLCAWSVVEHYSNQPQHFGDGTRLSIL.

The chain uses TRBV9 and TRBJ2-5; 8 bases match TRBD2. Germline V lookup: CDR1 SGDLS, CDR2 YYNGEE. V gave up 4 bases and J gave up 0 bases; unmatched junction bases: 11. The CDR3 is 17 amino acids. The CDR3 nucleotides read TGTGCCAGCAGCACCCTCGGGAGGGAGAGCCACCAAGAGACCCAGTACTTC. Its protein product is CASSTLGRESHQETQYF.

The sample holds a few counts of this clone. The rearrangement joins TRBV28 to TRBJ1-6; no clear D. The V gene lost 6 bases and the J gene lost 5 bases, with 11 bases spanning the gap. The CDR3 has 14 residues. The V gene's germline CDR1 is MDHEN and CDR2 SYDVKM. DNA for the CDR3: TGTGCCAGCAGCCGGGAACTCCATAATTCACCCCTCCACTTT. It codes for CASSRELHNSPLHF.

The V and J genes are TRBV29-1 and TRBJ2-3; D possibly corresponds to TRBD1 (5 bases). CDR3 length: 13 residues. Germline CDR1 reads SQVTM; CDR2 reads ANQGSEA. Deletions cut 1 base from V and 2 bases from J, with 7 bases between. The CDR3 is CSVEGQFTDTQYF. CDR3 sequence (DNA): TGCAGCGTTGAAGGACAGTTCACAGATACGCAGTATTTT.

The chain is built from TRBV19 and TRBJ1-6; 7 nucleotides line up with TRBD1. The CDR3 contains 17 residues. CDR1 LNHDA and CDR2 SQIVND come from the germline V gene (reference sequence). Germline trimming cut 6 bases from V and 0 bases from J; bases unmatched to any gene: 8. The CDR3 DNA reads TGTGCCAGTAGCACGACGGGACAGAGCTCCTATAATTCACCCCTCCACTTT. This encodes CASSTTGQSSYNSPLHF.

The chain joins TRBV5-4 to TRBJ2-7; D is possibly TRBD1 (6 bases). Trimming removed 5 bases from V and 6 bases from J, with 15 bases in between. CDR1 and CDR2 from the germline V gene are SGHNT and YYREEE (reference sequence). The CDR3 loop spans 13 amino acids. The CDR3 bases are TGTGCCAGCAGGGGAACAGGGCGCTCCGAGCAGTACTTC. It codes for CASRGTGRSEQYF.

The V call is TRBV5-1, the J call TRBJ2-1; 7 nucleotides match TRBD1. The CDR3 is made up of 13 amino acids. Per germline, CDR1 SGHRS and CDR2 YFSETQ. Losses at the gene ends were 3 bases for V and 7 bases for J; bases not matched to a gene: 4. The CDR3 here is CASSSGQANEQFF. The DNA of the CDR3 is TGCGCCAGCAGCTCAGGACAGGCGAATGAGCAGTTCTTC.

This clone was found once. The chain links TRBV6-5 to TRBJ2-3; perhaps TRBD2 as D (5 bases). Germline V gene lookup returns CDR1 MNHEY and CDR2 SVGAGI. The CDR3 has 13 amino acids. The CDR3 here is CAGRTGSTDTQYF. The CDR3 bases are TGTGCAGGGCGGACGGGGTCGACAGATACGCAGTATTTT.

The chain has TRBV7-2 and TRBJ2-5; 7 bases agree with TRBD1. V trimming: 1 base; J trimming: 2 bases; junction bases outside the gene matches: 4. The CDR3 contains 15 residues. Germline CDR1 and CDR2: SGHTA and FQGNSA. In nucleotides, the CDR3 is TGTGCCAGCAGCTTAGGACAGGGTAGGCAAGAGACCCAGTACTTC. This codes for CASSLGQGRQETQYF.

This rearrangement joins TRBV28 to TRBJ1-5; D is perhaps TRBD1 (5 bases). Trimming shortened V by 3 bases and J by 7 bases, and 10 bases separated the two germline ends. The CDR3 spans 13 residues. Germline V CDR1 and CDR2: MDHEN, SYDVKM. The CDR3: CASSLGGKQPQHF. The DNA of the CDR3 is TGTGCCAGCAGTTTGGGGGGAAAGCAGCCCCAGCATTTT.

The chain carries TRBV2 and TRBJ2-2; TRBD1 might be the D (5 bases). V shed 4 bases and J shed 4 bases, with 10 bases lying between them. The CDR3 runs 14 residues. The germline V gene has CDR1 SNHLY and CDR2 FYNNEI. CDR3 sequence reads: CASSAQGTTGELFF. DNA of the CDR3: TGTGCCAGCAGTGCTCAGGGTACCACCGGGGAGCTGTTTTTT.

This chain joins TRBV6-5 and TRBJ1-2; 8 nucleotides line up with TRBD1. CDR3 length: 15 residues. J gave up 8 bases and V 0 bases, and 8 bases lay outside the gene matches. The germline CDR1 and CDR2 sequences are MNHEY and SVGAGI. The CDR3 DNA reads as TGTGCCAGCAGTTACTCCCCGGACAGGGTCAACGGCTACACCTTC. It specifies CASSYSPDRVNGYTF.

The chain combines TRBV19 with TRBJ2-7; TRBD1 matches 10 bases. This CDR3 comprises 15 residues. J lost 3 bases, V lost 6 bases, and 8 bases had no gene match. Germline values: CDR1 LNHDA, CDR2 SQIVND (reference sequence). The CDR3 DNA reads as TGTGCCAGTAGCAACGTCGGACAGGGGGGCTACGAGCAGTACTTC. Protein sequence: CASSNVGQGGYEQYF.